These 27 T cell receptor beta chains came from one sample sequenced in a study of regulatory and conventional T cells in RAG deficiency. This table comes from immunoSEQ multiplex PCR, and its TCRdb copy is limited to in-frame clones, with some not included. This table holds more than 35,000 clones, around 89% found once. Conventional CD4+ T cells were sorted from blood as CD25-low CD127-high cells. A further study also used this sample, focusing on regulatory T cells. That source reports: Amplification used 52 TRBV primers and 13 TRBJ primers.

The specimen sequenced was CD4+ effector T cells sorted from blood. All receptors derive from a human donor in good health.

The chain has TRBV6-5 and TRBJ2-1; 8 bases map to TRBD2. Germline-derived CDR1 and CDR2 are MNHEY and SVGAGI. CDR3 size: 14 residues. Losses at the gene ends were 8 bases for V and 6 bases for J; bases not matched to a gene: 9. The CDR3 loop is CASLSGRLSNEQFF. The CDR3 DNA follows: TGTGCCAGCCTAAGCGGGAGACTGAGCAATGAGCAGTTCTTC.

The V call is TRBV19, the J call TRBJ2-2; D is possibly TRBD1 (6 bases). The CDR3 extends over 18 amino acids. The germline CDR1 and CDR2 sequences are LNHDA and SQIVND (reference sequence). Trimming shortened V by 5 bases and J by 5 bases, and 24 bases separated the two germline ends. CDR3 DNA sequence: TGTGCCAGTAGTCCCAACCACAGGGTTGGGTTGGGAACCGGGGAGCTGTTTTTT. Residues: CASSPNHRVGLGTGELFF.

The chain employs TRBV7-9 and TRBJ2-5; D perhaps matches TRBD2 (5 bases). The germline V and J ends were trimmed by 5 bases and 1 base, with 8 bases remaining between them. The CDR3 covers 13 residues. Germline V gene data show CDR1 as SEHNR and CDR2 as FQNEAQ (reference sequence). This CDR3 reads CASSPGIQETQYF. The CDR3 nucleotides are TGTGCCAGCAGCCCCGGGATCCAAGAGACCCAGTACTTC. The full variable domain, its missing parts supplied by reference TRBV7-9 and TRBJ2-5, is DTGVSQNPRHKITKRGQNVTFRCDPISEHNRLYWYRQTLGQGPEFLTYFQNEAQLEKSRLLSDRFSAERPKGSFSTLEIQRTEQGDSAMYLCASSPGIQETQYFGPGTRLLVL.

This chain links TRBV5-1 with TRBJ2-1; no clear D gene. The V and J ends lost 0 bases and 8 bases respectively, with 6 bases between them. This CDR3 spans 12 amino acids. The germline gives CDR1 SGHRS, CDR2 YFSETQ. CDR3 nucleotide sequence: TGCGCCAGCAGCTTGGAAGCCCATGAGCAGTTCTTC. Residues: CASSLEAHEQFF.

V gene TRBV4-2 combines with J gene TRBJ2-2; D possibly uses TRBD1 or TRBD2 (5 bases each). CDR3 size: 18 residues. V shed 0 bases and J shed 7 bases, with 21 bases lying between them. The V gene's germline CDR1 is LGHNA and CDR2 YNFKEQ. This CDR3 reads CASSQDWGSGHSGGELFF. The DNA of the CDR3 is TGTGCCAGCAGCCAAGATTGGGGCTCGGGGCACTCCGGCGGGGAGCTGTTTTTT.

The V gene is TRBV5-6, the J gene TRBJ1-2; D unclear. Trimming left V 4 bases short and J 4 bases short, with 8 bases between. Germline assignment: CDR1 SGHDT and CDR2 YYEEEE. The CDR3 runs to 12 residues. Here the CDR3 reads CASSLTGYGYTF. As DNA, the CDR3 is TGTGCCAGCAGCCTCACGGGCTATGGCTACACCTTC.

Details on this clone: In the same sample, other DNA sequences code for this CDR3. The chain couples TRBV18 to TRBJ1-6; D remains unclear. The CDR3 is made up of 13 amino acids. The germline gives CDR1 KGHSH, CDR2 LQKENI. V was cut by 1 base and J by 7 bases, with 5 bases left in between. CDR3 amino acids: CASSPRRNSPLHF. As DNA, the CDR3 is TGTGCCAGCTCACCACGGCGCAATTCACCCCTCCACTTT.

The chain joins TRBV7-2 to TRBJ2-3; TRBD1 or TRBD2 may be the D gene (5 bases each). From germline, CDR1 is SGHTA and CDR2 FQGNSA. This CDR3 region has 12 residues. Trimming removed 5 bases from V and 8 bases from J, with 11 bases in between. The CDR3 bases are TGTGCCAGCAGCCTCTCCGGGACTACGCAGTATTTT. As protein: CASSLSGTTQYF.

The chain is built from TRBV5-6 and TRBJ2-3; tentative D call: TRBD1 (7 bases). This CDR3 comprises 17 residues. The ends were cut back, 3 bases at V and 4 bases at J, with 21 bases in the middle. CDR1 is SGHDT, CDR2 YYEEEE, per germline. The CDR3 spells CASSWRRGQGGADTQYF. CDR3 sequence (DNA): TGTGCCAGCAGCTGGCGAAGGGGCCAGGGGGGCGCAGATACGCAGTATTTT.

This chain connects TRBV30 to TRBJ1-4; D not resolved. This CDR3 has 13 residues. Trimming left V 2 bases short and J 12 bases short, with 16 bases between. Germline CDR1 is GTSNPN and CDR2 is SVGIG (reference sequence). As DNA, the CDR3 is TGTGCCTGGAGTAAAGCGGACGGGAGGGAACTGTTTTTT. Amino acid sequence: CAWSKADGRELFF.

This rearrangement joins TRBV28 to TRBJ1-5, with D possibly TRBD1 on 5 matching bases. The V gene lost 6 bases and the J gene lost 4 bases, with 19 bases spanning the gap. Germline CDR1 and CDR2: MDHEN and SYDVKM. This CDR3 spans 16 amino acids. CDR3 DNA: TGTGCCAGCAGGCTCAACGCCGGGACTGGGAATCAGCCCCAGCATTTT. The encoded protein is CASRLNAGTGNQPQHF.

The rearrangement links TRBV2 to TRBJ1-6; D unresolved. Germline CDR1 and CDR2: SNHLY and FYNNEI. CDR3 length equals 13 residues. The germline V and J ends were trimmed by 11 bases and 0 bases, with 8 bases remaining between them. CDR3 residues: CAGGVSYNSPLHF. CDR3 DNA: TGTGCCGGCGGGGTCTCCTATAATTCACCCCTCCACTTT.

The chain is built from TRBV28 and TRBJ2-1; 8 bases map to TRBD2. Germline CDR1 is MDHEN and CDR2 is SYDVKM. This CDR3 spans 16 amino acids. V shed 4 bases and J 1 base; nucleotides not matched to a gene: 6. The chain's CDR3 is CASSSLIAGSYNEQFF. The CDR3, as DNA: TGTGCCAGCAGTTCCTTAATAGCGGGATCCTACAATGAGCAGTTCTTC. The full variable domain, in which reference TRBV28 and TRBJ2-1 provide the parts outside the CDR3, is DVKVTQSSRYLVKRTGEKVFLECVQDMDHENMFWYRQDPGLGLRLIYFSYDVKMKEKGDIPEGYSVSREKKERFSLILESASTNQTSMYLCASSSLIAGSYNEQFFGPGTRLTVL.

V and J are TRBV18 and TRBJ1-3; 9 nucleotides line up with TRBD1. The CDR3 consists of 15 residues. Germline trimming cut 2 bases from V and 5 bases from J; bases unmatched to any gene: 4. The germline CDR1 and CDR2 sequences are KGHSH and LQKENI. The CDR3 sequence is CASSPSGQGRNTIYF. In DNA, the CDR3 is TGTGCCAGCTCACCATCGGGACAGGGTAGAAACACCATATATTTT.

The chain employs TRBV25-1 and TRBJ2-3; 8 bases fit TRBD2. The CDR3 is made up of 18 amino acids. Trimming cost V 8 bases and J 1 base; bases outside gene matches: 17. Germline V lookup: CDR1 MGHDK, CDR2 SYGVNS. The CDR3 loop reads CASGTGSRGGPGTDTQYF. CDR3 DNA: TGTGCCAGCGGCACGGGCTCTCGGGGGGGGCCAGGCACAGATACGCAGTATTTT. The variable domain in full, completed from reference TRBV25-1 and TRBJ2-3, reads EADIYQTPRYLVIGTGKKITLECSQTMGHDKMYWYQQDPGMELHLIHYSYGVNSTEKGDLSSESTVSRIRTEHFPLTLESARPSHTSQYLCASGTGSRGGPGTDTQYFGPGTRLTVL.

The chain recombines TRBV7-2 with TRBJ1-2; D uncertain. The CDR3 sequence is 11 residues long. Germline loops: CDR1 SGHTA, CDR2 FQGNSA. V was cut by 4 bases and J by 4 bases, with 4 bases left in between. The CDR3 DNA follows: TGTGCCAGCAGCTCACTCTATGGCTACACCTTC. Protein sequence: CASSSLYGYTF. Full variable domain (remainder filled in from reference TRBV7-2 and TRBJ1-2): GAGVSQSPSNKVTEKGKDVELRCDPISGHTALYWYRQSLGQGLEFLIYFQGNSAPDKSGLPSDRFSAERTGGSVSTLTIQRTQQEDSAVYLCASSSLYGYTFGSGTRLTVV.

This sequence joins TRBV14 and TRBJ2-7; TRBD2 matches at 7 bases. This CDR3 has 13 residues. J lost 11 bases, V lost 1 base, and 8 bases had no gene match. The germline V gene has CDR1 SGHDN and CDR2 FVKESK. CDR3 sequence reads: CASSQGTVGGKYF. CDR3 DNA sequence: TGTGCCAGCAGCCAAGGCACCGTGGGAGGGAAGTACTTC. The full variable domain, with the rest looked up from reference TRBV14 and TRBJ2-7, is EAGVTQFPSHSVIEKGQTVTLRCDPISGHDNLYWYRRVMGKEIKFLLHFVKESKQDESGMPNNRFLAERTGGTYSTLKVQPAELEDSGVYFCASSQGTVGGKYFGPGTRLTVT.

This chain joins TRBV30 and TRBJ2-7; TRBD1 might be the D (5 bases). V was trimmed by 2 bases and J by 12 bases, leaving 20 bases between them. This CDR3 is 13 amino acids long. Germline V gene lookup returns CDR1 GTSNPN and CDR2 SVGIG (reference sequence). The CDR3 DNA follows: TGTGCCTGGAGTCTTCAGGGCGCCGGGCAGTGGTACTTC. Residues: CAWSLQGAGQWYF. Variable domain in full (rest from reference TRBV30 and TRBJ2-7): SQTIHQWPATLVQPVGSPLSLECTVEGTSNPNLYWYRQAAGRGLQLLFYSVGIGQISSEVPQNLSASRPQDRQFILSSKKLLLSDSGFYLCAWSLQGAGQWYFGPGTRLTVT.

V usage is TRBV6-1 and J usage is TRBJ1-1; 9 bases align to TRBD1. Germline CDR1 MNHNS, CDR2 SASEGT. The CDR3 totals 15 residues. With V trimmed by 7 bases and J by 2 bases, 8 bases remained unmatched. CDR3 region: CASITTGGINTEAFF. The CDR3 coding sequence is TGTGCCAGCATTACTACAGGGGGCATCAACACTGAAGCTTTCTTT.

In regard to this clone: Germline is not matched at one junction end, which may reflect a read error. The V gene is TRBV27, the J gene TRBJ2-3; D gene uncertain. The CDR3 consists of 13 residues. Germline V gives CDR1 MNHEY, CDR2 SMNVEV (reference sequence). The CDR3 loop is CASTPPGTDAQYF. The CDR3 coding sequence is TGTGCCAGCACCCCGCCCGGCACAGATGCGCAGTATTTT.

The J gene is TRBJ1-3, the V gene TRBV6-5, with D unclear. The CDR3 covers 16 residues. Trimming shortened V by 0 bases and J by 0 bases, and 9 bases separated the two germline ends. Per germline, CDR1 MNHEY and CDR2 SVGAGI. The CDR3 nucleotides are TGTGCCAGCAGTTACTCAGACGGCCACTCTGGAAACACCATATATTTT. This translates into CASSYSDGHSGNTIYF.

The genes are TRBV6-5 and TRBJ1-2; no reliable D call. This CDR3 is built from 15 residues. CDR1 and CDR2 (germline): MNHEY, SVGAGI. Trimming cost V 7 bases and J 2 bases, with 17 bases left between them. CDR3 in DNA: TGTGCCAGCACCTCCAAAGGCAGGCTAAACTATGGCTACACCTTC. Amino acid sequence: CASTSKGRLNYGYTF.

The V gene is TRBV11-1, the J gene TRBJ1-1; D is unresolved. Germline V gene data show CDR1 as SGHAT and CDR2 as FQDESV (reference sequence). The CDR3 is 15 amino acids. V was clipped by 3 bases and J by 4 bases, with 15 bases between them. The CDR3, as DNA: TGTGCCAGCAGCTTCTCGGACCTTAGAGGCACTGAAGCTTTCTTT. Amino acid sequence: CASSFSDLRGTEAFF. Full variable domain (outside the CDR3, taken from reference TRBV11-1 and TRBJ1-1): EAEVAQSPRYKITEKSQAVAFWCDPISGHATLYWYRQILGQGPELLVQFQDESVVDDSQLPKDRFSAERLKGVDSTLKIQPAELGDSAMYLCASSFSDLRGTEAFFGQGTRLTVV.

V usage is TRBV19 and J usage is TRBJ2-7; TRBD1 is a possible D gene (5 bases). Looked up from germline, CDR1 is LNHDA and CDR2 is SQIVND (reference sequence). V lost 1 base, J lost 1 base, and 5 bases lay in between. CDR3 length: 13 residues. CDR3 sequence: CASSIGQSYEQYF. Written as DNA, the CDR3 is TGTGCCAGTAGTATAGGACAGTCCTACGAGCAGTACTTC.

The CDR3 DNA reads TGCGCCAGCAGCCTCGCCCCAGCGGGGGGTGGAGATACGCAGTATTTT. This gives the protein CASSLAPAGGGDTQYF. The chain combines TRBV5-1 with TRBJ2-3; the match to TRBD2 covers 9 bases. Per germline, CDR1 SGHRS and CDR2 YFSETQ. The CDR3 has 16 amino acids. V trimming: 4 bases; J trimming: 5 bases; junction bases outside the gene matches: 11.

This chain uses TRBV18 with TRBJ1-2; no definite D call. The germline CDR1 and CDR2 sequences are KGHSH and LQKENI. The CDR3 is made up of 15 amino acids. V was clipped by 0 bases and J by 4 bases, with 12 bases between them. CDR3: CASSPPPGSGYGYTF. CDR3 in DNA: TGTGCCAGCTCACCACCGCCGGGTTCAGGCTATGGCTACACCTTC.

Here the CDR3 reads CASSLHMNTEAFF. DNA of the CDR3: TGTGCCAGCAGCCTTCACATGAACACTGAAGCTTTCTTT. The genes are TRBV11-2 and TRBJ1-1; no definite D call. This CDR3 has 13 residues. Germline V gives CDR1 SGHAT, CDR2 FQNNGV. V dropped 5 bases and J dropped 0 bases, with 7 bases sitting between them.